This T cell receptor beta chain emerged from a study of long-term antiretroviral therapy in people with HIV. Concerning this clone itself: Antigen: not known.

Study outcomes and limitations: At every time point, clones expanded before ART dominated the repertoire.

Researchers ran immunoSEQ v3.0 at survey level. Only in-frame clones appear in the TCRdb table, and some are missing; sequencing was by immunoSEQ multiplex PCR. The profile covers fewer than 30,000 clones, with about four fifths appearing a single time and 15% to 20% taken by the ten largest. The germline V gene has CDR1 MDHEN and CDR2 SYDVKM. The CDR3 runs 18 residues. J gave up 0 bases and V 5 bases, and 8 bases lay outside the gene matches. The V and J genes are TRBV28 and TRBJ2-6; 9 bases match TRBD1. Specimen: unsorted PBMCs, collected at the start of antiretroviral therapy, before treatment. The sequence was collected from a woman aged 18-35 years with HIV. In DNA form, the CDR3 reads TGTGCCAGCAGTCTTCGGACAGGGGCGTACTCTGGGGCCAACGTCCTGACTTTC. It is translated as CASSLRTGAYSGANVLTF. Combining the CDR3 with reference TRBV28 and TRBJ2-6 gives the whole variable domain DVKVTQSSRYLVKRTGEKVFLECVQDMDHENMFWYRQDPGLGLRLIYFSYDVKMKEKGDIPEGYSVSREKKERFSLILESASTNQTSMYLCASSLRTGAYSGANVLTFGAGSRLTVL.